The 9 T cell receptor beta chains below were found in one sample sequenced in a study of OX40 agonist ivuxolimab in advanced cancers. TCRdb's copy holds only in-frame clones and misses some; the assay was immunoSEQ multiplex PCR. The sample shows over 60,000 clones, 85% of them seen only once. The sequencing here drew on CD4+ or CD8+ T cells sorted from blood, taken in a trial of the OX40 agonist ivuxolimab. The receptors were gathered from an adult with an advanced solid tumor such as melanoma, head and neck, liver or kidney cancer.

This chain joins TRBV28 and TRBJ2-7; either TRBD1 or TRBD2 may fit D (5 bases each). CDR1 MDHEN and CDR2 SYDVKM come from the germline V gene. V was trimmed by 6 bases and J by 1 base, leaving 10 bases between them. The CDR3 consists of 13 residues. The CDR3 nucleotides read TGTGCCAGCAGCGGGACCCCATCCTACGAGCAGTACTTC. Amino acids: CASSGTPSYEQYF.

The chain joins TRBV11-2 to TRBJ2-2; D perhaps matches TRBD2 (7 bases). With 8 bases removed from V and 6 bases from J, the gap between germline ends came to 16 bases. Germline V gives CDR1 SGHAT, CDR2 FQNNGV. The CDR3 totals 14 residues. The CDR3 spells CASLPRGAPGELFF. The CDR3 DNA sequence: TGTGCCAGCTTACCTCGGGGGGCGCCCGGGGAGCTGTTTTTT.

This rearrangement joins TRBV28 to TRBJ1-1; D uncertain. CDR1 is MDHEN and CDR2 is SYDVKM in the germline V gene. The CDR3 has 13 residues. The V end lost 7 bases, the J end lost 4 bases, and 13 bases lay between the germline ends. This CDR3 reads CASMLLMGTEAFF. Written as DNA, the CDR3 is TGTGCCAGCATGTTACTAATGGGCACTGAAGCTTTCTTT.

This clone was detected only once. V is TRBV18 and J is TRBJ2-2; no clear D gene. V lost 3 bases and J 3 bases, leaving 5 bases between the germline ends. Germline loops: CDR1 KGHSH, CDR2 LQKENI. This CDR3 is built from 13 residues. CDR3 residues: CASSPRDTGELFF. The CDR3 region has the DNA TGTGCCAGCTCACCCCGGGACACCGGGGAGCTGTTTTTT.

The chain uses TRBV25-1 and TRBJ2-1, with TRBD1 matching over 10 bases. The CDR3 has 18 residues. V trimming: 4 bases; J trimming: 8 bases; junction bases outside the gene matches: 17. The germline gives CDR1 MGHDK, CDR2 SYGVNS. The CDR3 DNA is TGTGCCAGCAGTGTCCCCGGGCCCGGGACAGGGGAACTGTATGAGCAGTTCTTC. Amino acids: CASSVPGPGTGELYEQFF. Filled out from reference TRBV25-1 and TRBJ2-1, the complete variable domain reads EADIYQTPRYLVIGTGKKITLECSQTMGHDKMYWYQQDPGMELHLIHYSYGVNSTEKGDLSSESTVSRIRTEHFPLTLESARPSHTSQYLCASSVPGPGTGELYEQFFGPGTRLTVL.

This clone was counted between two and nine times. This sequence joins TRBV7-2 and TRBJ2-1, with D maybe TRBD2 (5 bases). The V gene lost 4 bases and the J gene lost 9 bases, with 16 bases spanning the gap. The germline V gene has CDR1 SGHTA and CDR2 FQGNSA. The CDR3 is made up of 14 amino acids. DNA of the CDR3: TGTGCCAGCAGCTCTTGGACCCAGCGGATTGAGCAGTTCTTC. Encoded protein: CASSSWTQRIEQFF.

This chain joins TRBV9 and TRBJ2-7; D not resolved. This CDR3 comprises 14 residues. The V and J ends lost 1 base and 9 bases respectively, with 17 bases between them. Germline CDR1 reads SGDLS; CDR2 reads YYNGEE. Here the CDR3 DNA reads TGTGCCAGCAGCGTAAGTGACGGTTCGAGTGGGCAGTACTTC. This gives the protein CASSVSDGSSGQYF.

The rearrangement links TRBV11-2 to TRBJ2-2; 9 bases agree with TRBD2. Per germline, CDR1 SGHAT and CDR2 FQNNGV. CDR3 length: 17 residues. V lost 1 base and J lost 4; bases outside the gene matches: 7. The CDR3 DNA is TGTGCCAGCAGCTTAGGCGTTCGGCGGGGGGGCACCGGGGAGCTGTTTTTT. This translates into CASSLGVRRGGTGELFF.

In its sample, this clone ranks as medium-sized. This chain joins TRBV7-9 and TRBJ1-3, with D unresolved. The CDR3 sequence is 16 residues long. Germline CDR1 is SEHNR and CDR2 is FQNEAQ (reference sequence). Trimming removed 4 bases from V and 0 bases from J, with 13 bases in between. The CDR3 reads CASSSSSGFSGNTIYF. CDR3 in DNA: TGTGCCAGCAGCTCCTCATCGGGATTCTCTGGAAACACCATATATTTT.